One and the same sample provided the 24 T cell receptor beta chains below, sequenced in a study of cytomegalovirus exposure and HLA in healthy donors. Repertoires were generated with immunoSEQ multiplex PCR, while TCRdb's copy carries only in-frame clones and drops some. Among 100,000 or so clones listed, around 85% were seen once. The sequencing input was PBMCs. These receptors all come from a man between 18 and 35 years old in good health and CMV-seropositive.

This clone has a single count. V usage is TRBV30 and J usage is TRBJ1-2; D is undetermined. This CDR3 has 13 amino acids. Germline loops: CDR1 GTSNPN, CDR2 SVGIG (reference sequence). Trimming removed 3 bases from V and 4 bases from J, with 12 bases in between. This chain's CDR3 is CAWRGRIPYGYTF. DNA for the CDR3: TGTGCCTGGAGAGGGAGGATCCCCTATGGCTACACCTTC.

The chain combines TRBV7-2 with TRBJ1-5; 10 bases map to TRBD1. The CDR3 covers 13 residues. CDR1 and CDR2 from the germline V gene are SGHTA and FQGNSA. J lost 11 bases, V lost 5 bases, and 6 bases had no gene match. This CDR3 is CASSPDRGQAQHF. Here the CDR3 DNA reads TGTGCCAGCAGCCCCGACAGGGGGCAGGCCCAGCATTTT.

J is TRBJ1-3 and V is TRBV6-1; D call uncertain. This CDR3 comprises 14 residues. In germline, CDR1 is MNHNS, CDR2 SASEGT. Between the trimmed V and J ends, which lost 8 bases and 0 bases, there was a span of 11 bases. The CDR3 DNA reads as TGTGCCAGCTATTGGCCAAACTCTGGAAACACCATATATTTT. As protein: CASYWPNSGNTIYF.

The chain recombines TRBV9 with TRBJ1-3; 7 nucleotides agree with TRBD1. In germline, CDR1 is SGDLS, CDR2 YYNGEE. The V and J ends lost 0 bases and 6 bases, in that order; junction bases with no gene match: 9. The CDR3 length is 16 residues. The CDR3 sequence is CASSVAQQGPLNTIYF. CDR3 sequence (DNA): TGTGCCAGCAGCGTAGCTCAACAGGGGCCCCTAAACACCATATATTTT.

V gene TRBV10-2 combines with J gene TRBJ2-7, with TRBD1 as a possible D gene (5 bases). The CDR3 length is 15 residues. Germline lookup yields CDR1 WSHSY and CDR2 SAAADI. Trimming shortened V by 4 bases and J by 1 base, and 14 bases separated the two germline ends. CDR3 sequence: CASSGATETSYEQYF. The CDR3 DNA reads TGCGCCAGCAGTGGAGCGACAGAGACTTCCTACGAGCAGTACTTC.

This chain connects TRBV27 to TRBJ2-1, with 8 bases that match TRBD2. The CDR3 is made up of 16 amino acids. Germline CDR1 MNHEY, CDR2 SMNVEV (reference sequence). Trimming cost V 4 bases and J 0 bases; bases outside gene matches: 5. CDR3 sequence reads: CASSSKGLASYNEQFF. The CDR3 region has the DNA TGTGCCAGCAGTTCGAAAGGACTAGCCTCCTACAATGAGCAGTTCTTC.

The CDR3 nucleotides read TGCAGCGTCCCCCCTAGCGGGAGGGCGGGAAAAGAGCAGTTCTTC. It codes for CSVPPSGRAGKEQFF. The V call is TRBV29-1, the J call TRBJ2-1; 12 bases agree with TRBD2. After removal of 6 bases from V and 10 bases from J, the junction contained 13 bases not matched to a gene. CDR1 and CDR2 from the germline V gene are SQVTM and ANQGSEA. There are 15 residues in the CDR3.

The rearrangement joins TRBV27 to TRBJ2-6; TRBD2 might be the D (5 bases). Trimming left V 4 bases short and J 1 base short, with 8 bases between. This CDR3 has 15 amino acids. The germline V gene encodes CDR1 MNHEY and CDR2 SMNVEV (reference sequence). The CDR3 DNA is TGTGCCAGCAGTTCCCGGGGATCTGGGGCCAACGTCCTGACTTTC. Its translation: CASSSRGSGANVLTF.

The sample holds one count of this clone. The chain joins TRBV11-2 to TRBJ2-5; 7 nucleotides line up with TRBD1. Trimming cost V 5 bases and J 1 base; bases outside gene matches: 10. CDR3 size: 16 residues. Germline assignment: CDR1 SGHAT and CDR2 FQNNGV. CDR3 amino acids: CASSPQGIAVQETQYF. The CDR3 nucleotides are TGTGCCAGCAGCCCACAGGGGATCGCGGTCCAAGAGACCCAGTACTTC.

DNA of the CDR3: TGTGCCAGCAGCTTAGATGCAGGGATCTCCTACGAGCAGTACTTC. It specifies CASSLDAGISYEQYF. The chain couples TRBV7-2 to TRBJ2-7, with D perhaps matching TRBD1 (5 bases). There are 15 residues in the CDR3. Trimming shortened V by 1 base and J by 0 bases, and 10 bases separated the two germline ends. Germline values: CDR1 SGHTA, CDR2 FQGNSA.

CDR3 region: CASRRGPPETQYF. The CDR3 DNA sequence: TGTGCCAGCAGAAGGGGCCCCCCGGAGACCCAGTACTTC. The chain employs TRBV28 and TRBJ2-5; D might be TRBD1 (5 bases). Trimming left V 6 bases short and J 5 bases short, with 13 bases between. The germline CDR1 and CDR2 sequences are MDHEN and SYDVKM. This CDR3 is 13 amino acids long.

This chain uses TRBV9 with TRBJ2-2, with D possibly being TRBD1 (6 bases). This CDR3 spans 15 amino acids. Germline V gives CDR1 SGDLS, CDR2 YYNGEE. The ends were cut back, 4 bases at V and 5 bases at J, with 15 bases in the middle. CDR3 region: CASSPSYRETGELFF. In DNA, the CDR3 is TGTGCCAGCAGCCCCTCATACAGGGAAACCGGGGAGCTGTTTTTT.

In this sample, this clone turned up once. The chain combines TRBV9 with TRBJ2-1; D unresolved. Trimming removed 4 bases from V and 0 bases from J, with 11 bases in between. Germline V gene lookup returns CDR1 SGDLS and CDR2 YYNGEE. The CDR3 length is 15 residues. CDR3 nucleotides: TGTGCCAGCAGCCCACCGCTGAGCTCCTACAATGAGCAGTTCTTC. Translated, it gives CASSPPLSSYNEQFF.

This rearrangement joins TRBV5-1 to TRBJ1-1, with no clear D. There are 14 residues in the CDR3. Germline CDR1 is SGHRS and CDR2 is YFSETQ. Trimming cost V 2 bases and J 5 bases, with 13 bases left between them. The CDR3: CASSFDHGGTEAFF. The CDR3 DNA reads TGCGCCAGCAGCTTCGATCACGGCGGAACTGAAGCTTTCTTT. The complete variable domain, with remaining parts taken from reference TRBV5-1 and TRBJ1-1, reads KAGVTQTPRYLIKTRGQQVTLSCSPISGHRSVSWYQQTPGQGLQFLFEYFSETQRNKGNFPGRFSGRQFSNSRSEMNVSTLELGDSALYLCASSFDHGGTEAFFGQGTRLTVV.

This clone was detected only once. The rearrangement links TRBV7-3 to TRBJ2-2, with D possibly TRBD1 on 5 matching bases. The V and J ends lost 3 bases and 7 bases respectively, with 6 bases between them. The germline CDR1 and CDR2 sequences are SGHTA and FQGTGA. The CDR3 spans 12 residues. In DNA, the CDR3 is TGTGCCAGCAGCTTCAGGGACGGGGAGCTGTTTTTT. This encodes CASSFRDGELFF. The entire variable domain, with the rest obtained from reference TRBV7-3 and TRBJ2-2, is as follows: GAGVSQTPSNKVTEKGKYVELRCDPISGHTALYWYRQSLGQGPEFLIYFQGTGAADDSGLPNDRFFAVRPEGSVSTLKIQRTERGDSAVYLCASSFRDGELFFGEGSRLTVL.

V usage is TRBV7-6 and J usage is TRBJ2-1, with 8 bases lining up with TRBD2. The CDR3 runs to 16 residues. The V gene's germline CDR1 is SGHVS and CDR2 FNYEAQ. With 0 bases clipped from V and 3 bases from J, the junction kept 4 bases outside the gene matches. In DNA form, the CDR3 reads TGTGCCAGCAGCTTAGCCCCGGGACTAGTCTACAATGAGCAGTTCTTC. Translated: CASSLAPGLVYNEQFF. Supplemented by reference TRBV7-6 and TRBJ2-1, the full variable domain reads GAGVSQSPRYKVTKRGQDVALRCDPISGHVSLYWYRQALGQGPEFLTYFNYEAQQDKSGLPNDRFSAERPEGSISTLTIQRTEQRDSAMYRCASSLAPGLVYNEQFFGPGTRLTVL.

The J gene is TRBJ1-2, the V gene TRBV19, with TRBD1 as a possible D gene (5 bases). Trimming shortened V by 3 bases and J by 5 bases, and 13 bases separated the two germline ends. The CDR3 consists of 14 residues. Per germline, CDR1 LNHDA and CDR2 SQIVND (reference sequence). The CDR3 DNA follows: TGTGCCAGTAGTATTTTTGGGGCGGAGTATGGCTACACCTTC. Translated: CASSIFGAEYGYTF.

This clone showed up just a few times. The genes are TRBV6-6 and TRBJ1-1, with a tentative D call TRBD1 (5 bases). Germline V gives CDR1 MNHNY, CDR2 SVGAGI (reference sequence). The CDR3 has 12 amino acids. Trimming removed 4 bases from V and 3 bases from J, with 6 bases in between. CDR3 amino acids: CASSSGYTEAFF. DNA of the CDR3: TGTGCCAGCAGTTCAGGGTACACTGAAGCTTTCTTT.

CDR3 sequence reads: CASSDGGGAGYEQYF. For the CDR3, the DNA is TGCGCCAGCAGTGACGGAGGGGGCGCCGGGTACGAGCAGTACTTC. The chain couples TRBV10-1 to TRBJ2-7, with a tentative D call TRBD1 (7 bases). Deletions cut 3 bases from V and 4 bases from J, with 16 bases between. CDR3 length equals 15 residues. The germline gives CDR1 WNHNN, CDR2 SYGVQD (reference sequence).

This chain uses TRBV15 with TRBJ2-1, with 9 bases that match TRBD1. The V gene end was trimmed by 0 bases and the J gene end by 6 bases; junction bases not matched to a gene: 9. The CDR3 sequence is 17 residues long. Germline V gene data show CDR1 as LNHNV and CDR2 as YYDKDF (reference sequence). DNA for the CDR3: TGTGCCACCAGCAGAGACCTGGGACAGGGATCTCTCAATGAGCAGTTCTTC. The encoded protein is CATSRDLGQGSLNEQFF.

This chain uses TRBV27 with TRBJ2-3; a possible D gene is TRBD1 (6 bases). CDR3 length: 15 residues. Germline V lookup: CDR1 MNHEY, CDR2 SMNVEV (reference sequence). V gave up 4 bases and J gave up 3 bases, with 14 bases separating them. As DNA, the CDR3 is TGTGCCAGCAGTTCCCCGACAGGACCAACAGATACGCAGTATTTT. It is translated as CASSSPTGPTDTQYF.

The chain is built from TRBV6-5 and TRBJ1-2; TRBD1 aligns across 9 bases. The CDR3 spans 15 residues. Germline CDR1 reads MNHEY; CDR2 reads SVGAGI. V dropped 6 bases and J dropped 0; count of bases not matched to a gene: 5. The CDR3 here is CASRRDRVPNYGYTF. The DNA for the CDR3 is TGTGCCAGCAGGAGGGACAGGGTTCCTAACTATGGCTACACCTTC.

The J gene is TRBJ2-1, the V gene TRBV28; perhaps TRBD1 as D (6 bases). This CDR3 is built from 16 residues. V lost 3 bases and J 4 bases, leaving 16 bases between the germline ends. Germline CDR1 and CDR2: MDHEN and SYDVKM. This CDR3 is CASSFRDKGPYNEQFF. For the CDR3, the DNA is TGTGCCAGCAGTTTCCGGGACAAGGGGCCATACAATGAGCAGTTCTTC.

The rearrangement uses TRBV9 and TRBJ2-1, with TRBD2 as a possible D gene (6 bases). Trimming cost V 0 bases and J 2 bases, with 9 bases left between them. CDR1 SGDLS and CDR2 YYNGEE come from the germline V gene. There are 15 residues in the CDR3. The CDR3 here is CASSVDGGTYNEQFF. The CDR3 DNA follows: TGTGCCAGCAGCGTAGACGGCGGGACCTACAATGAGCAGTTCTTC.